These 20 T cell receptor beta chains originate from one sample sequenced in a study of early T cells in non-severe SARS-CoV-2 infection. MiXCR, applied by TCRdb to the 5' RACE reads, yields one record per CDR3 protein. The sample has 40,000 to 55,000 distinct CDR3 sequences, under 7.5% seen once. Here the sequenced sample was whole blood, taken at baseline. These receptors were collected from an adult who was a healthcare worker with PCR-confirmed SARS-CoV-2 infection or an uninfected control (not recorded which).

This clonotype was observed many times. This chain connects TRBV29-1 to TRBJ2-3, with 11 bases that match TRBD2. The CDR3 has 14 residues. Germline V gene data show CDR1 as SQVTM and CDR2 as ANQGSEA. Trimming at V came to 5 bases and at J to 2 bases, leaving 3 bases not matched to a gene. CDR3: CSVRLAGNTDTQYF. The CDR3 region has the DNA TGCAGCGTTCGACTAGCGGGAAACACAGATACGCAGTATTTT.

This clonotype was seen at least ten times. CDR3 protein: CASSPGGGRNYEQYF. CDR3 nucleotide sequence: TGTGCCAGCAGCCCAGGAGGGGGCAGGAACTACGAGCAGTACTTC. The V gene is TRBV9, the J gene TRBJ2-7, with TRBD1 as a possible D gene (7 bases). The V gene's germline CDR1 is SGDLS and CDR2 YYNGEE. V lost 4 bases, J lost 3 bases, and 17 bases lay in between. The CDR3 runs 15 residues.

In this sample, this clonotype turned up many times. The chain recombines TRBV7-6 with TRBJ1-1; possible D gene TRBD1, 5 bases. V dropped 6 bases and J dropped 4 bases, with 15 bases sitting between them. The germline CDR1 and CDR2 sequences are SGHVS and FNYEAQ. The CDR3 has 14 residues. The CDR3 region is CASRSWGGGTEAFF. CDR3 in DNA: TGTGCCAGCAGGTCGTGGGGCGGCGGCACTGAAGCTTTCTTT. The variable domain in full, completed from reference TRBV7-6 and TRBJ1-1, reads GAGVSQSPRYKVTKRGQDVALRCDPISGHVSLYWYRQALGQGPEFLTYFNYEAQQDKSGLPNDRFSAERPEGSISTLTIQRTEQRDSAMYRCASRSWGGGTEAFFGQGTRLTVV.

Many counts were recorded for this clonotype. The V and J genes are TRBV7-4 and TRBJ2-2; D might be TRBD2 (6 bases). The V end was cut by 4 bases, the J end by 1 base, with 25 bases between. The CDR3 contains 20 residues. The germline V gene has CDR1 SGHVT and CDR2 SQSDAQ. The CDR3 spells CASSSEPRDSLLLNTGELFF. CDR3 bases: TGTGCCAGCAGCTCCGAACCAAGGGACTCCCTACTACTGAACACCGGGGAGCTGTTTTTT.

This clonotype was seen only a few times. V and J are TRBV7-2 and TRBJ2-1, with 9 bases fitting TRBD1. Trimming removed 2 bases from V and 3 bases from J; junction bases left unmatched: 5. The CDR3 has 16 residues. CDR1 and CDR2 from the germline V gene are SGHTA and FQGNSA. CDR3 in amino acids: CASSLHPGQGYNEQFF. For the CDR3, the DNA is TGTGCCAGCAGCTTACACCCGGGACAGGGCTACAATGAGCAGTTCTTC. Full variable domain (outside the CDR3, taken from reference TRBV7-2 and TRBJ2-1): GAGVSQSPSNKVTEKGKDVELRCDPISGHTALYWYRQSLGQGLEFLIYFQGNSAPDKSGLPSDRFSAERTGGSVSTLTIQRTQQEDSAVYLCASSLHPGQGYNEQFFGPGTRLTVL.

This clonotype occurred many times. The chain employs TRBV6-2 or TRBV6-3 and TRBJ1-6, with 10 bases matching TRBD1. CDR1 and CDR2 from the germline V gene are MNHEY and SVGEGT. This CDR3 is built from 15 residues. V dropped 2 bases and J dropped 11; count of bases not matched to a gene: 6. The DNA of the CDR3 is TGTGCCAGCAGTTACCCCGGGACAGGGGTACCACCCCTCCACTTT. Encoded protein: CASSYPGTGVPPLHF.

This clonotype was recorded at least ten times. This chain links TRBV7-9 with TRBJ1-3; the match to TRBD1 covers 8 bases. Germline CDR1 reads SEHNR; CDR2 reads FQNEAQ (reference sequence). This CDR3 comprises 17 residues. The V gene end was trimmed by 1 base and the J gene end by 0 bases; junction bases not matched to a gene: 5. CDR3 region: CASSLDTQGGSGNTIYF. Written as DNA, the CDR3 is TGTGCCAGCAGCTTAGATACACAGGGGGGCTCTGGAAACACCATATATTTT.

Many counts were recorded for this clonotype. The CDR3 protein is CASSLEGSRINEKLFF. The CDR3 nucleotides are TGTGCCAGCAGCCTAGAGGGGAGTCGTATTAATGAAAAACTGTTTTTT. The chain has TRBV7-9 and TRBJ1-4, with D possibly TRBD1 on 5 matching bases. Trimming left V 5 bases short and J 4 bases short, with 17 bases between. CDR1 is SEHNR, CDR2 FQNEAQ, per germline (reference sequence). This CDR3 has 16 amino acids.

This clonotype has a handful of counts. The rearrangement uses TRBV4-3 and TRBJ2-7; tentatively, D is TRBD1 (5 bases). With 0 bases removed from V and 2 bases from J, the gap between germline ends came to 14 bases. The CDR3 is 16 amino acids. Germline values: CDR1 LGHNA, CDR2 YSLEER. CDR3 loop: CASSQELGHLPYEQYF. The CDR3 DNA reads TGCGCCAGCAGCCAAGAACTCGGACATCTCCCCTACGAGCAGTACTTC.

In this sample, this clonotype turned up many times. Here the CDR3 reads CSARRASGMYEQYF. The DNA for the CDR3 is TGCAGTGCTAGACGAGCTAGCGGGATGTACGAGCAGTACTTC. The V and J genes are TRBV20-1 and TRBJ2-7; TRBD2 matches at 9 bases. The CDR3 covers 14 residues. The germline CDR1 and CDR2 sequences are DFQATT and SNEGSKA (reference sequence). The V gene end was trimmed by 2 bases and the J gene end by 4 bases; junction bases not matched to a gene: 6.

This clonotype was found many times. The V call is TRBV20-1, the J call TRBJ1-5; D is perhaps TRBD1 (6 bases). The CDR3 sequence is 15 residues long. Germline loops: CDR1 DFQATT, CDR2 SNEGSKA (reference sequence). Between the trimmed V and J ends, which lost 3 bases and 0 bases, there was a span of 12 bases. The DNA of the CDR3 is TGCAGTGCTAGTGGACAGTTCTATAGCAATCAGCCCCAGCATTTT. Residues: CSASGQFYSNQPQHF.

This clonotype was recorded many times. The rearrangement joins TRBV11-3 to TRBJ2-2, with 7 positions matching TRBD1. Germline V CDR1 and CDR2: SGHNT, YENEEA. The CDR3 spans 15 residues. The ends lost 6 bases at V and 3 bases at J; junction bases unmatched: 7. The CDR3 sequence is CASSPRGTDTGELFF. CDR3 coding DNA: TGTGCCAGCAGTCCCAGGGGGACAGACACCGGGGAGCTGTTTTTT.

The CDR3 DNA is TGTGCCAGCCTCCTGGGGTGGAACACCGGGGAGCTGTTTTTT. Amino acid sequence: CASLLGWNTGELFF. The V and J genes are TRBV7-9 and TRBJ2-2; D unclear. The CDR3 contains 14 residues. Germline-derived CDR1 and CDR2 are SEHNR and FQNEAQ (reference sequence). Deletions cut 8 bases from V and 1 base from J, with 11 bases between.

This clonotype was detected only a few times. J is TRBJ1-5 and V is TRBV2; 8 bases are a match to TRBD1. Germline V CDR1 and CDR2: SNHLY, FYNNEI. V trimming: 5 bases; J trimming: 4 bases; junction bases outside the gene matches: 7. The CDR3 extends over 15 amino acids. This CDR3 is CASSRDRGWNQPQHF. The CDR3 region has the DNA TGTGCCAGCAGTCGCGACAGGGGTTGGAATCAGCCCCAGCATTTT.

This clonotype was counted at least ten times. The rearrangement joins TRBV19 to TRBJ2-5; D is perhaps TRBD2 (5 bases). Trimming left V 9 bases short and J 4 bases short, with 12 bases between. The CDR3 has 12 amino acids. In germline, CDR1 is LNHDA, CDR2 SQIVND (reference sequence). CDR3 nucleotides: TGTGCCAGCGCTCCAAGCGGAGAGACCCAGTACTTC. This gives the protein CASAPSGETQYF.

CDR3 amino acids: CASSFLLGETQYF. The CDR3 DNA reads as TGTGCCAGCAGCTTTTTACTTGGGGAGACCCAGTACTTC. The chain has TRBV7-9 and TRBJ2-5; D is undetermined. The CDR3 has 13 amino acids. V gave up 3 bases and J gave up 5 bases, with 10 bases separating them. From germline, CDR1 is SEHNR and CDR2 FQNEAQ (reference sequence).

The genes are TRBV6-1 and TRBJ1-1; D is ambiguous. V lost 7 bases to trimming and J lost 5 bases, with 11 bases between them. The CDR3 loop spans 12 amino acids. Germline CDR1 and CDR2: MNHNS and SASEGT. DNA for the CDR3: TGTGCCAGCAACAGCGGACGGACTGAAGCTTTCTTT. Translation: CASNSGRTEAFF.

This clonotype was counted between two and nine times. The chain employs TRBV7-2 and TRBJ2-3, with a tentative D call TRBD2 (5 bases). Trimming took 4 bases from V and 1 from J, leaving 9 bases between them. The CDR3 runs to 14 residues. Germline values: CDR1 SGHTA, CDR2 FQGNSA. The chain's CDR3 is CASSSHSGTDTQYF. CDR3 coding DNA: TGTGCCAGCAGCTCCCATAGCGGCACAGATACGCAGTATTTT.

A few counts support this clonotype. This sequence joins TRBV6-5 and TRBJ2-3; D gene ambiguous. Between the trimmed V and J ends, which lost 1 base and 1 base, there was a span of 12 bases. The CDR3 is made up of 16 amino acids. The germline gives CDR1 MNHEY, CDR2 SVGAGI. The CDR3 loop reads CASSYFYSSGTDTQYF. CDR3 coding DNA: TGTGCCAGCAGTTACTTTTACAGCTCAGGCACAGATACGCAGTATTTT.

This chain uses TRBV27 with TRBJ2-6; D is ambiguous. Trimming left V 3 bases short and J 4 bases short, with 10 bases between. This CDR3 is 15 amino acids long. Germline V CDR1 and CDR2: MNHEY, SMNVEV (reference sequence). Here the CDR3 reads CASSFRGPGANVLTF. The CDR3 DNA sequence: TGTGCCAGCAGTTTCCGAGGACCCGGGGCCAACGTCCTGACTTTC.